This T cell receptor (beta chain) was identified during a study of blood T cell repertoires in COVID-19. Background on the study: Specimens from acute and convalescent COVID-19 originated in the United States, Italy and Spain.

Produced via immunoSEQ multiplex PCR; TCRdb's table is partial and in-frame only. This sample has some 150,000 clones, with approximately 90% found just once. Germline V gives CDR1 SGHRS, CDR2 YFSETQ. The CDR3 is made up of 15 amino acids. The V gene lost 4 bases and the J gene lost 2 bases, with 15 bases spanning the gap. The TCR was taken from a woman between 35 and 50 years old with acute or convalescent COVID-19. Sequencing input: peripheral blood. The J gene is TRBJ1-2, the V gene TRBV5-1; tentatively, D is TRBD1 (6 bases). The CDR3 loop is CASSPDGQGNYGYTF. Here the CDR3 DNA reads TGCGCCAGCAGCCCGGACGGCCAGGGGAACTATGGCTACACCTTC. The complete variable domain, with remaining parts taken from reference TRBV5-1 and TRBJ1-2, reads KAGVTQTPRYLIKTRGQQVTLSCSPISGHRSVSWYQQTPGQGLQFLFEYFSETQRNKGNFPGRFSGRQFSNSRSEMNVSTLELGDSALYLCASSPDGQGNYGYTFGSGTRLTVV.